These 11 T cell receptor beta chains originate from one sample sequenced in a study of cytomegalovirus exposure and HLA in healthy donors. Produced via immunoSEQ multiplex PCR; TCRdb's table is partial and in-frame only. The sample contains 110,000 or so clones, approximately 85% of which appear only once. The sequenced material came from PBMCs. The receptor source for this set is a woman aged 18-29 years in good health and CMV-seronegative.

The rearrangement uses TRBV13 and TRBJ1-3, with D possibly TRBD1 on 5 matching bases. Germline V gene sequence: CDR1 PRHDT, CDR2 FYEKMQ (reference sequence). The CDR3 has 15 amino acids. V lost 5 bases, J lost 7 bases, and 18 bases lay in between. The CDR3 loop reads CASSARAGGGNTIYF. The DNA for the CDR3 is TGTGCCAGCAGCGCCCGAGCGGGGGGAGGGAACACCATATATTTT.

The chain recombines TRBV25-1 with TRBJ1-5; perhaps TRBD1 as D (5 bases). CDR1 MGHDK and CDR2 SYGVNS come from the germline V gene. The CDR3 consists of 16 residues. Trimming removed 1 base at V and 2 bases at J, with 12 bases between. CDR3 bases: TGTGCCAGCAGTGAATCGGGGGGAAACGGCAATCAGCCCCAGCATTTT. It encodes CASSESGGNGNQPQHF. Full variable domain (outside the CDR3, taken from reference TRBV25-1 and TRBJ1-5): EADIYQTPRYLVIGTGKKITLECSQTMGHDKMYWYQQDPGMELHLIHYSYGVNSTEKGDLSSESTVSRIRTEHFPLTLESARPSHTSQYLCASSESGGNGNQPQHFGDGTRLSIL.

V usage is TRBV5-1 and J usage is TRBJ2-6; 12 bases line up with TRBD1. The J segment lost 2 bases and the V segment lost 4 bases, leaving 7 bases of the junction unmatched. CDR1 SGHRS and CDR2 YFSETQ come from the germline V gene. The CDR3 length is 18 residues. CDR3 in DNA: TGCGCCAGCAGCCATCCGGGACAGGGGGCTCCTGGGGCCAACGTCCTGACTTTC. It codes for CASSHPGQGAPGANVLTF.

This clone was found once. The rearrangement uses TRBV27 and TRBJ2-2; TRBD2 agrees at 7 bases. J gave up 1 base and V 2 bases, and 1 base lay outside the gene matches. CDR1 is MNHEY and CDR2 is SMNVEV in the germline V gene (reference sequence). CDR3 length: 15 amino acids. CDR3 coding DNA: TGTGCCAGCAGTTTAAGCGGGGAGAACACCGGGGAGCTGTTTTTT. This gives the protein CASSLSGENTGELFF.

The CDR3 nucleotides are TGTGCCAGTAGAAAACAAGCAGGGAACACTGAAGCTTTCTTT. Residues: CASRKQAGNTEAFF. J is TRBJ1-1 and V is TRBV19; D gene ambiguous. Trimming took 6 bases from V and 1 from J, leaving 12 bases between them. This CDR3 has 14 amino acids. In germline, CDR1 is LNHDA, CDR2 SQIVND (reference sequence).

This chain uses TRBV27 with TRBJ1-6; 7 bases map to TRBD1. CDR1 MNHEY and CDR2 SMNVEV come from the germline V gene (reference sequence). After removal of 6 bases from V and 5 bases from J, the junction contained 10 bases not matched to a gene. CDR3 size: 16 residues. The CDR3 region has the DNA TGTGCCAGCAGATCCTTCGGGACAGCCAATAATTCACCCCTCCACTTT. This encodes CASRSFGTANNSPLHF.

The genes are TRBV18 and TRBJ2-3, with D uncertain. The CDR3 is made up of 12 amino acids. Germline CDR1 reads KGHSH; CDR2 reads LQKENI. The V end lost 3 bases, the J end lost 2 bases, and 3 bases lay between the germline ends. The CDR3, as DNA: TGTGCCAGCTCACCTATCACAGATACGCAGTATTTT. This translates into CASSPITDTQYF.

The chain uses TRBV2 and TRBJ2-3; possible D gene TRBD2, 5 bases. Per the germline V gene, CDR1 is SNHLY and CDR2 is FYNNEI. The CDR3 runs 14 residues. With 11 bases removed from V and 1 base from J, the gap between germline ends came to 16 bases. CDR3 loop: CACQTGIRTDTQYF. CDR3 nucleotide sequence: TGTGCCTGTCAGACGGGGATTCGCACAGATACGCAGTATTTT.

This chain connects TRBV9 to TRBJ1-1, with unresolved D. The CDR3 extends over 14 amino acids. Germline assignment: CDR1 SGDLS and CDR2 YYNGEE. Trimming took 0 bases from V and 1 from J, leaving 7 bases between them. CDR3 sequence (DNA): TGTGCCAGCAGCGTAGGCGGAGCGAACACTGAAGCTTTCTTT. Translating gives CASSVGGANTEAFF.

This sequence joins TRBV25-1 and TRBJ2-7; 10 nucleotides match TRBD2. The J segment lost 3 bases and the V segment lost 1 base, leaving 3 bases of the junction unmatched. The length of the CDR3 is 15 residues. CDR1 MGHDK and CDR2 SYGVNS come from the germline V gene. As DNA, the CDR3 is TGTGCCAGCAGTGAATCGGCTAGCGGGGGCTACGAGCAGTACTTC. Protein: CASSESASGGYEQYF.

This clone was observed a single time. The chain uses TRBV7-9 and TRBJ1-4; D is possibly TRBD1 (5 bases). CDR3 length: 17 residues. Germline CDR1 and CDR2: SEHNR and FQNEAQ (reference sequence). The V and J ends lost 6 bases and 7 bases respectively, with 24 bases between them. This chain's CDR3 is CASSSAGPPRWVEKLFF. For the CDR3, the DNA is TGTGCCAGCAGTTCAGCAGGGCCCCCCCGGTGGGTTGAAAAACTGTTTTTT.